Detailed here is one T cell receptor (beta chain). RNA totalling about 0.45 to 1 ug underwent reverse transcription with random hexamers. Amplification of TCR beta CDR3 used immunoSEQ multiplex PCR across 54 Vbeta and 13 Jbeta. TCRdb re-called the immunoSEQ multiplex PCR reads through MiXCR, storing one row per CDR3 protein. In the table there are about 130,000 distinct CDR3 sequences, around 94% of which are singletons. In blood CD8+ and CD4+ T cells, TCR beta underwent sequencing. The control participants were healthy donors, and these controls were matched with respect to both age and sex. TEMRA cells were enriched by FACS, while CD8+ and CD4+ T cells were obtained through a negative isolation that was performed magnetically. The data derive from a study of CD8 T cells in Susac syndrome. The receptor comes from a human donor in good health. Sequenced material: CD4+ T cells from PBMCs.

The CDR3 sequence: CASSLEGRSNQPQHF. The CDR3 bases are TGCGCCAGCAGCTTGGAGGGTCGAAGCAATCAGCCCCAGCATTTT. The rearrangement uses TRBV5-1 and TRBJ1-5, with D unclear. There are 15 residues in the CDR3. CDR1 and CDR2 from the germline V gene are SGHRS and YFSETQ. V lost 0 bases to trimming and J lost 1 base, with 8 bases between them.